These 15 T cell receptor beta chains originate from one sample sequenced in a study of T cell repertoires in cytomegalovirus infection. One entry per CDR3 protein, called by TCRdb with MiXCR from the reads. The sample lists about 78,000 distinct CDR3 sequences; approximately 39% were seen once. These receptors lack a known antigen. This specimen was CD8+ T cells from cultured PBMCs, taken from culture after CMV antigen stimulation. The receptor source for this set is a human donor in good health (CMV status not recorded). Some clones in this sample may be carry-over from other donors' samples.

The chain is built from TRBV6-8 and TRBJ2-7; TRBD2 might be the D (5 bases). The CDR3 is made up of 13 amino acids. V was cut by 6 bases and J by 2 bases, with 11 bases left in between. CDR1 is MNHGY and CDR2 is SAAAGT in the germline V gene. In DNA, the CDR3 is TGTGCCAGCAGCCCAACCGGGGCCTACGAGCAGTACTTC. This codes for CASSPTGAYEQYF.

The table lists this clonotype with many counts. The V call is TRBV19, the J call TRBJ2-5; a weak D match, TRBD1 (5 bases). V dropped 7 bases and J dropped 5 bases, with 17 bases sitting between them. CDR1 and CDR2 (germline): LNHDA, SQIVND (reference sequence). CDR3 length: 14 residues. CDR3 region: CASKRQGNAETQYF. In DNA, the CDR3 is TGTGCCAGTAAGAGGCAGGGCAACGCTGAGACCCAGTACTTC.

In this sample, this clonotype turned up once. This chain links TRBV10-3 with TRBJ1-6; possibly TRBD1 for D (6 bases). This CDR3 is built from 14 residues. Germline V gene sequence: CDR1 ENHRY, CDR2 SYGVKD. Trimming took 3 bases from V and 3 from J, leaving 6 bases between them. The CDR3 sequence: CAISEQGYNSPLHF. The CDR3 bases are TGTGCCATCAGTGAACAGGGCTATAATTCACCCCTCCACTTT.

The chain uses TRBV7-2 and TRBJ1-2; perhaps TRBD1 as D (5 bases). This CDR3 contains 14 residues. Germline lookup yields CDR1 SGHTA and CDR2 FQGNSA. Trimming pared 4 bases from V and 8 bases from J, leaving 17 bases between. In DNA, the CDR3 is TGTGCCAGCAGCTCTAGCAGGGTTTCGGGGGGCTACACCTTC. Translation gives CASSSSRVSGGYTF.

J is TRBJ2-3 and V is TRBV7-2; no clear D gene. CDR3 length equals 16 residues. CDR1 is SGHTA, CDR2 FQGNSA, per germline. Trimming took off 2 bases at V and 0 bases at J, with 12 bases between the two ends. CDR3 in amino acids: CASSLRHPLSTDTQYF. The CDR3, as DNA: TGTGCCAGCAGCTTACGGCACCCCCTTAGCACAGATACGCAGTATTTT.

The chain links TRBV4-1 to TRBJ2-5; a weak D match, TRBD2 (7 bases). From germline, CDR1 is MGHRA and CDR2 YSYEKL. The V gene lost 0 bases and the J gene lost 0 bases, with 14 bases spanning the gap. The CDR3 is 17 amino acids. The CDR3 region has the DNA TGCGCCAGCAGCCAAGATCTAAAGGGGGGGCACCAAGAGACCCAGTACTTC. Translating it yields CASSQDLKGGHQETQYF.

The chain couples TRBV20-1 to TRBJ1-1, with D possibly matching TRBD1 (6 bases). The CDR3 has 12 residues. With 6 bases removed from V and 4 bases from J, the gap between germline ends came to 12 bases. Germline values: CDR1 DFQATT, CDR2 SNEGSKA (reference sequence). DNA of the CDR3: TGCAGTGCAACCGGAGGGGGCACTGAAGCTTTCTTT. Translated, it gives CSATGGGTEAFF.

The chain is built from TRBV7-2 and TRBJ2-3, with D uncertain. The CDR3 consists of 13 residues. Germline CDR1 SGHTA, CDR2 FQGNSA. Trimming shortened V by 1 base and J by 2 bases, and 4 bases separated the two germline ends. The CDR3 nucleotides are TGTGCCAGCAGCTTAGACTACACAGATACGCAGTATTTT. This sequence encodes CASSLDYTDTQYF.

This rearrangement joins TRBV14 to TRBJ2-7; tentatively, D is TRBD2 (6 bases). The V end lost 0 bases, the J end lost 6 bases, and 24 bases lay between the germline ends. This CDR3 has 18 amino acids. CDR1 and CDR2 from the germline V gene are SGHDN and FVKESK. The CDR3 DNA reads TGTGCCAGCAGCCAAGAATTCCCAGGGAGGACGTACCTTGGCGAGCAGTACTTC. Residues: CASSQEFPGRTYLGEQYF.

This clonotype was seen repeatedly, ten times or more. This sequence joins TRBV20-1 and TRBJ2-2; the match to TRBD2 covers 8 bases. The ends lost 0 bases at V and 5 bases at J; junction bases unmatched: 8. Germline CDR1 reads DFQATT; CDR2 reads SNEGSKA (reference sequence). The CDR3 is 16 residues long. CDR3 amino acids: CSARDVVAGLTGELFF. For the CDR3, the DNA is TGCAGTGCTAGAGATGTAGTAGCGGGGTTGACCGGGGAGCTGTTTTTT.

V and J are TRBV15 and TRBJ2-5, with D perhaps TRBD1 or TRBD2 (5 bases each). The ends were cut back, 4 bases at V and 4 bases at J, with 19 bases in the middle. The CDR3 consists of 16 residues. Per germline, CDR1 LNHNV and CDR2 YYDKDF (reference sequence). CDR3 residues: CATSNKGRKDGETQYF. The CDR3 DNA follows: TGTGCCACCAGCAATAAGGGACGGAAAGATGGAGAGACCCAGTACTTC.

This clonotype was seen at least ten times. This chain connects TRBV7-2 to TRBJ1-5; D is unclear. Trimming shortened V by 2 bases and J by 3 bases, and 11 bases separated the two germline ends. This CDR3 comprises 15 residues. CDR1 SGHTA and CDR2 FQGNSA come from the germline V gene. CDR3 sequence: CASSLLSIPNQPQHF. CDR3 nucleotide sequence: TGTGCCAGCAGCTTATTATCGATACCCAATCAGCCCCAGCATTTT. Supplemented by reference TRBV7-2 and TRBJ1-5, the full variable domain reads GAGVSQSPSNKVTEKGKDVELRCDPISGHTALYWYRQSLGQGLEFLIYFQGNSAPDKSGLPSDRFSAERTGGSVSTLTIQRTQQEDSAVYLCASSLLSIPNQPQHFGDGTRLSIL.

The rearrangement uses TRBV12-3 or TRBV12-4 and TRBJ2-7, with TRBD1 matching over 7 bases. Germline trimming cut 5 bases from V and 6 bases from J; bases unmatched to any gene: 10. The CDR3 contains 14 residues. The CDR3 is CASSPTDRTGEQYF. The CDR3 coding sequence is TGTGCCAGCAGTCCCACGGACAGGACGGGCGAGCAGTACTTC.

This clonotype was seen a few times. The chain combines TRBV7-2 with TRBJ2-7; 11 bases are shared with TRBD1. Germline CDR1 is SGHTA and CDR2 is FQGNSA. This CDR3 is 14 amino acids long. V lost 3 bases to trimming and J lost 7 bases; unmatched junction nucleotides: 5. For the CDR3, the DNA is TGTGCCAGCAGCTTCCAGGACAGGGGGCTTGAGCAGTACTTC. It yields the protein CASSFQDRGLEQYF.

The V gene is TRBV12-3 or TRBV12-4, the J gene TRBJ1-2, with D maybe TRBD1 (5 bases). The germline V and J ends were trimmed by 3 bases and 6 bases, with 17 bases remaining between them. The CDR3 runs 15 residues. The chain's CDR3 is CASSLRDDFMDGYTF. CDR3 coding DNA: TGTGCCAGCAGTTTGAGGGACGATTTTATGGATGGCTACACCTTC.